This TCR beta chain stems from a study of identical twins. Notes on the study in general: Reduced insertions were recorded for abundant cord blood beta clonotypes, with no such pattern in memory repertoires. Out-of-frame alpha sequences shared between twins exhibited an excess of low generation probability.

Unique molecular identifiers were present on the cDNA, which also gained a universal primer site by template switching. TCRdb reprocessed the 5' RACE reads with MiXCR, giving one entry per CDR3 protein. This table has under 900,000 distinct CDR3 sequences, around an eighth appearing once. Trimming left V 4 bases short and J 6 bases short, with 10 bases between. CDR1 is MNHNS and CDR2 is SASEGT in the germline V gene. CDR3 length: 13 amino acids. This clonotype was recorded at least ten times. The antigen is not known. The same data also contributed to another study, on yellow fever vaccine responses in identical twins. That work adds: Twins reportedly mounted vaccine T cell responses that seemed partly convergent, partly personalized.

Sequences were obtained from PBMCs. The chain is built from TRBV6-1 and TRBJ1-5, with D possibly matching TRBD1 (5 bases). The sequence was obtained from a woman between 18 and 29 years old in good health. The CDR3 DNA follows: TGTGCCAGCAGTGTGGAAGGGGCTCAGCCCCAGCATTTT. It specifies CASSVEGAQPQHF.